The source of this T cell receptor beta chain is a study of cytomegalovirus exposure and HLA in healthy donors. The J segment lost 4 bases and the V segment lost 1 base, leaving 8 bases of the junction unmatched. Germline CDR1 is SGHTA and CDR2 is FQGTGA. CDR3 length: 19 amino acids. A multiplex PCR was run with 60 Vbeta primers and 13 Jbeta primers. The protocol was immunoSEQ multiplex PCR, while the TCRdb copy is restricted to in-frame clones and leaves out a portion. Counted here are more than 100,000 clones, 75% to 85% occurring once; the ten biggest clones make up about 1.4%. This TCR was recovered from a woman in her thirties or forties in good health and CMV-seronegative. This rearrangement joins TRBV7-3 to TRBJ2-3, with 16 bases matching TRBD2. Specimen: PBMCs. CDR3 sequence reads: CASSLNSGTSGGASDTQYF. The CDR3 DNA follows: TGTGCCAGCAGCTTAAACTCCGGGACTAGCGGGGGGGCCTCAGATACGCAGTATTTT.